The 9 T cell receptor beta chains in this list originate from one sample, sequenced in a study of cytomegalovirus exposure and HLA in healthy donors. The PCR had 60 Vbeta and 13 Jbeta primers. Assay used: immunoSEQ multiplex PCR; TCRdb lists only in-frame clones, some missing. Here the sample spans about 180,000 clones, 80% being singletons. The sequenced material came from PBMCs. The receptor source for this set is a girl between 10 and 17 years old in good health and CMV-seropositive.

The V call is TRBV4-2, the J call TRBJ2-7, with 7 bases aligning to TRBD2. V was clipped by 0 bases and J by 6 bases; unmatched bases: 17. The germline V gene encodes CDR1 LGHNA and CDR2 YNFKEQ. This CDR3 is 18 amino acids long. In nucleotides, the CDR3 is TGTGCCAGCAGCCAAGATCTAGGGAGGGAACTTTTCGGAGGCGAGCAGTACTTC. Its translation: CASSQDLGRELFGGEQYF.

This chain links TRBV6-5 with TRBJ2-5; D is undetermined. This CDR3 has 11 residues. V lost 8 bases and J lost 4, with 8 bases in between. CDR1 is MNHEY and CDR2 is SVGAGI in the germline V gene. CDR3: CASQTRETQYF. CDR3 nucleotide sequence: TGTGCCAGCCAAACACGAGAGACCCAGTACTTC.

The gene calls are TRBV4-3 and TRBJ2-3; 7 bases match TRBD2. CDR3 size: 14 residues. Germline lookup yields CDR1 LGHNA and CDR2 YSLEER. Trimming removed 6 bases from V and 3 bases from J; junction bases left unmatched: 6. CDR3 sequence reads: CASSRTSGTDTQYF. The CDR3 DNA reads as TGCGCCAGCAGTCGGACTAGTGGTACAGATACGCAGTATTTT.

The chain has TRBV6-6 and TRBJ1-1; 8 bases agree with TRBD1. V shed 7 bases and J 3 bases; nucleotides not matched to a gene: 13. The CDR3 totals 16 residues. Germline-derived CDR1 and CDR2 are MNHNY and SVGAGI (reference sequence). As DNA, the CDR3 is TGTGCCAGCACCTCGACAACAGGGGGGCGCGACACTGAAGCTTTCTTT. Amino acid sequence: CASTSTTGGRDTEAFF.

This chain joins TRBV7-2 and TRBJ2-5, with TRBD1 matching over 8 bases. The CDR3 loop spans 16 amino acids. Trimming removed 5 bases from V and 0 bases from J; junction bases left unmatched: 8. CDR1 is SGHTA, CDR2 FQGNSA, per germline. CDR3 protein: CASSLYWTGYQETQYF. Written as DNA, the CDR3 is TGTGCCAGCAGCCTATACTGGACAGGGTACCAAGAGACCCAGTACTTC.

Written as DNA, the CDR3 is TGTGCCAGCAGCCCAGGGGCCTCCTACGAGCAGTACTTC. Translated: CASSPGASYEQYF. The genes are TRBV7-9 and TRBJ2-7; tentative D call: TRBD1 (6 bases). The V end was cut by 5 bases, the J end by 0 bases, with 8 bases between. The CDR3 spans 13 residues. CDR1 and CDR2 (germline): SEHNR, FQNEAQ (reference sequence).

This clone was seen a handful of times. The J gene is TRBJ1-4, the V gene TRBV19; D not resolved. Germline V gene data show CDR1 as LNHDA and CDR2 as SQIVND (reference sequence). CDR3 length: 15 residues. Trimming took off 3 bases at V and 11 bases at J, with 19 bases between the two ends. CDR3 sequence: CASSMGGLEMWKLFF. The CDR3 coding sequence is TGTGCCAGTAGTATGGGCGGGTTGGAAATGTGGAAACTGTTTTTT.

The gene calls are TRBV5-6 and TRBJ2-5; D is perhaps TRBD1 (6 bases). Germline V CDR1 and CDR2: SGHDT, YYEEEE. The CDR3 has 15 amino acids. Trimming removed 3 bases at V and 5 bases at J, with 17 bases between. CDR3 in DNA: TGTGCCAGCAGCTCCCCGAGGGGAAGGGGGGAGACCCAGTACTTC. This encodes CASSSPRGRGETQYF.

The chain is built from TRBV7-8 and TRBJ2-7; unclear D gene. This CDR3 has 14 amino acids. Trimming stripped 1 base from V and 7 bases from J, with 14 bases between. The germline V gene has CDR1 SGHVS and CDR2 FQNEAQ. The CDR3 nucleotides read TGTGCCAGCAGCTTAGTAATTATCGGGTGGGAGCAGTACTTC. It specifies CASSLVIIGWEQYF.